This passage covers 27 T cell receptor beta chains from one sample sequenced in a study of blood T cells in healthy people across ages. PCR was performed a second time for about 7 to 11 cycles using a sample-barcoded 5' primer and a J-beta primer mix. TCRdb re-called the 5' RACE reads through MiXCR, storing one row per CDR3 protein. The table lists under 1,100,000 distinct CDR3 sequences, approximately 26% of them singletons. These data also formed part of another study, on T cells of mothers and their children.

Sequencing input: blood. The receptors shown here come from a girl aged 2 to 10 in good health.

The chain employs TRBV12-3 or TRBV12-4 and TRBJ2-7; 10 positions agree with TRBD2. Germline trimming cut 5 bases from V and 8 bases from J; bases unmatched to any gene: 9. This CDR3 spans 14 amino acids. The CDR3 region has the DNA TGTGCCAGCAGTCCTAGCGGGAGTGATGGCAAGCAGTACTTC. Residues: CASSPSGSDGKQYF.

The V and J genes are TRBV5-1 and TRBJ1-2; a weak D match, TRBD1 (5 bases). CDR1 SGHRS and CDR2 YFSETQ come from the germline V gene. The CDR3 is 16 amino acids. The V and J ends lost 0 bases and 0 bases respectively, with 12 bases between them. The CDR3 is CASSLGTPQTNYGYTF. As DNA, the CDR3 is TGCGCCAGCAGCTTGGGGACACCCCAAACTAACTATGGCTACACCTTC.

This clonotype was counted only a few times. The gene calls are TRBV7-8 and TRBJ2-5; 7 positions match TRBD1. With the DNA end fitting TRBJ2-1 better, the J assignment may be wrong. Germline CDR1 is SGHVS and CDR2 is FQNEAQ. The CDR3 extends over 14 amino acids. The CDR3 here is CASSLRTAGGEQFF. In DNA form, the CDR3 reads TGTGCCAGCAGCTTAAGGACAGCAGGGGGTGAGCAGTTCTTC.

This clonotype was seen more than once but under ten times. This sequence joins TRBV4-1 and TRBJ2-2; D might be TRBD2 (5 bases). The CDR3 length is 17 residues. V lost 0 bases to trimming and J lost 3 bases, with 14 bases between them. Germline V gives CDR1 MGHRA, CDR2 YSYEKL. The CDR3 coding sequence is TGCGCCAGCAGCCAAGATAGAGGGAGTCGGGACACCGGGGAGCTGTTTTTT. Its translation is CASSQDRGSRDTGELFF.

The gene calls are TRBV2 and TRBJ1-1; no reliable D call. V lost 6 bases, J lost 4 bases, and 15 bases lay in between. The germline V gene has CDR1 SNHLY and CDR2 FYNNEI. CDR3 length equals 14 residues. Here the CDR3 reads CASSTGVRLTEAFF. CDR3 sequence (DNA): TGTGCCAGCAGCACCGGGGTCCGACTCACTGAAGCTTTCTTT.

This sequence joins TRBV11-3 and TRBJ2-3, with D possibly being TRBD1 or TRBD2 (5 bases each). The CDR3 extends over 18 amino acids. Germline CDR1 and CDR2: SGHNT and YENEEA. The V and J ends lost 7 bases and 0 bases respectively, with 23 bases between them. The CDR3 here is CASTDLWGRGPSTDTQYF. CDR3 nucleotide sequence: TGTGCCAGCACCGACCTCTGGGGACGGGGTCCTAGCACAGATACGCAGTATTTT.

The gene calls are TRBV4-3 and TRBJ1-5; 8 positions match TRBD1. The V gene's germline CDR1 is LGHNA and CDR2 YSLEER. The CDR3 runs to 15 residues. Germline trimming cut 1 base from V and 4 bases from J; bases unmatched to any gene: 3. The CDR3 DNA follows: TGCGCCAGCAGCCAAGGGAGACAGGGGAATCAGCCCCAGCATTTT. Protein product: CASSQGRQGNQPQHF.

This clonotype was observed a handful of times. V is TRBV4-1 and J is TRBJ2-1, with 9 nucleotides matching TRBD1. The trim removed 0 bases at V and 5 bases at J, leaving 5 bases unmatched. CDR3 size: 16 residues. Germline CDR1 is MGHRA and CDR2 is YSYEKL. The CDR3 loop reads CASSQDPGQGNNEQFF. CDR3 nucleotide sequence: TGCGCCAGCAGCCAAGATCCCGGACAGGGGAACAATGAGCAGTTCTTC.

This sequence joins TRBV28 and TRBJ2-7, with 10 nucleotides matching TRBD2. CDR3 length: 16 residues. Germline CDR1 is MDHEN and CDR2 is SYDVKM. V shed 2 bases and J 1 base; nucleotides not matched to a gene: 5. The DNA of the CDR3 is TGTGCCAGCAGTTTAAGGGGGACTAGCGCATCCTACGAGCAGTACTTC. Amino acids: CASSLRGTSASYEQYF.

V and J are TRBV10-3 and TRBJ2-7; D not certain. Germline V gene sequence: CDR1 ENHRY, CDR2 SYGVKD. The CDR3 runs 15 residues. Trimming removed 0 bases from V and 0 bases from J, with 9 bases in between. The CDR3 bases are TGTGCCATCAGTGAGTCAGCAGTTGTCTCCTACGAGCAGTACTTC. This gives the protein CAISESAVVSYEQYF.

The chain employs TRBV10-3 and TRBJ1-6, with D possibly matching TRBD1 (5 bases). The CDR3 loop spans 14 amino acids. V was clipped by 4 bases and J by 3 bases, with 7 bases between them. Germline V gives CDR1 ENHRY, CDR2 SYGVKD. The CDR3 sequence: CAISGTNYNSPLHF. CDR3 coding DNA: TGTGCCATCAGTGGGACAAACTATAATTCACCCCTCCACTTT.

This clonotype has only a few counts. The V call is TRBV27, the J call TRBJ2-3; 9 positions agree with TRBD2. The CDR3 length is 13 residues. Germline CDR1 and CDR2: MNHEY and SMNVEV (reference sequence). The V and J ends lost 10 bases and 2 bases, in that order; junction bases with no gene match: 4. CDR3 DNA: TGTGCCACGCTAGCGGGGAACACAGATACGCAGTATTTT. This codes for CATLAGNTDTQYF.

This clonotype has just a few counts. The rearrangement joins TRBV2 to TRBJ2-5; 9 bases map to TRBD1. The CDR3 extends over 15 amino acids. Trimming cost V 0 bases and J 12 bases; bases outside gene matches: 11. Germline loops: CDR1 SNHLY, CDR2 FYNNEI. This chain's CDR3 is CASSEAVIQGAEEYF. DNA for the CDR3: TGTGCCAGCAGTGAAGCAGTCATACAGGGGGCCGAGGAGTACTTC.

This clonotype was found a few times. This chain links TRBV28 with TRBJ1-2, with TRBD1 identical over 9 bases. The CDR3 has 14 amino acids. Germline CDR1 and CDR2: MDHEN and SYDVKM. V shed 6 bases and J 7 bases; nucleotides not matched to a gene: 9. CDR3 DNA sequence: TGTGCCAGCAGCTCGACAGGGGGTTCGTTTGGCTACACCTTC. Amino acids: CASSSTGGSFGYTF.

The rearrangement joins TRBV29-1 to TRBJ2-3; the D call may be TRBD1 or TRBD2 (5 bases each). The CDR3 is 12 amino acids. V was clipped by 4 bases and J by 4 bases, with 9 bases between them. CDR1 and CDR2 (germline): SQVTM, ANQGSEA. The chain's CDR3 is CSVVRGPDTQYF. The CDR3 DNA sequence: TGCAGCGTTGTTCGGGGCCCAGATACGCAGTATTTT.

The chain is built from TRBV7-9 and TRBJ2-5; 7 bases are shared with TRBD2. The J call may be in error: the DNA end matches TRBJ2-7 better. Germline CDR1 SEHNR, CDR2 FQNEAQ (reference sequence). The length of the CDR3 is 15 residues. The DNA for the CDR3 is TGTGCCAGCAGCTTGGGGGAGGGTGACTCCTACGAGCAGTACTTC. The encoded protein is CASSLGEGDSYEQYF.

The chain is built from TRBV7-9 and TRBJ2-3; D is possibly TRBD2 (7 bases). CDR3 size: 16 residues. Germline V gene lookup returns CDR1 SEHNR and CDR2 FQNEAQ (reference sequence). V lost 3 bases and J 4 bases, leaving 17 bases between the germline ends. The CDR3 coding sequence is TGTGCCAGCAGCTTGCCCGGGGGGCGGGGAGCAGATACGCAGTATTTT. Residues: CASSLPGGRGADTQYF.

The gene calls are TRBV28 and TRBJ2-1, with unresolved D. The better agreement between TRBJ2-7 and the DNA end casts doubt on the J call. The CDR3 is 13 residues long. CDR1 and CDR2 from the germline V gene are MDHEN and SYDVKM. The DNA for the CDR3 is TGTGCCGGCAAGCGACCGAGCTCCTACGAGCAGTACTTC. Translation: CAGKRPSSYEQYF.

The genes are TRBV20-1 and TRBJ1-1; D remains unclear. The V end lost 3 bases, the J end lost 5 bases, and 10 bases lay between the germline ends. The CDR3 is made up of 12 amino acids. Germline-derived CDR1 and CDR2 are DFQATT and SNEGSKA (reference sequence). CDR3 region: CSASPGVTEAFF. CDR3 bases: TGCAGTGCTAGCCCCGGGGTAACTGAAGCTTTCTTT.

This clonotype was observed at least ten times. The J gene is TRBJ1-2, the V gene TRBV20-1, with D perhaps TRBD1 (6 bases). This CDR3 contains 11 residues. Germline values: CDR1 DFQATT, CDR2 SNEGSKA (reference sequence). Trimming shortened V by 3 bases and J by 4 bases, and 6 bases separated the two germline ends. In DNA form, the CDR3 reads TGCAGTGCTAGGGACAGCTATGGCTACACCTTC. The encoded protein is CSARDSYGYTF.

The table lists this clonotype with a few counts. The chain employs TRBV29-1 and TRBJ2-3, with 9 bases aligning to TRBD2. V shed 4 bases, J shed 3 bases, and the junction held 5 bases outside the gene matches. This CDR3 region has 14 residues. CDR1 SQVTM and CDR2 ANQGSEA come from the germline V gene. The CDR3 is CSVASGARTDTQYF. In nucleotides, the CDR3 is TGCAGCGTTGCTAGCGGGGCGAGGACAGATACGCAGTATTTT.

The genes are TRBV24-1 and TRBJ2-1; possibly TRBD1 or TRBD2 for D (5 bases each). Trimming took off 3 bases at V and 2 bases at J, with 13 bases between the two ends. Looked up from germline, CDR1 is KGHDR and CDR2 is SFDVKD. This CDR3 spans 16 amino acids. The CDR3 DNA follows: TGTGCCACCAGTGATCCTGGGACGGTCACCTACAATGAGCAGTTCTTC. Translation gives CATSDPGTVTYNEQFF.

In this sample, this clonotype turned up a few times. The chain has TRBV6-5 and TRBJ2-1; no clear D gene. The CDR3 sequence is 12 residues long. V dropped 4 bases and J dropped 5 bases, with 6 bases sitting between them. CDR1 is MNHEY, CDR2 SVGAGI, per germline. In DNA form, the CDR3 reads TGTGCCAGCAGTTCCAATAACAATGAGCAGTTCTTC. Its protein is CASSSNNNEQFF.

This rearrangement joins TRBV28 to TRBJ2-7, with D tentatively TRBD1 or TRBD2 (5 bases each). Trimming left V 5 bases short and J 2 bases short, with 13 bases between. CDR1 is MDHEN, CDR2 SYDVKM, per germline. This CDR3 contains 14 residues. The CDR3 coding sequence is TGTGCCAGCAGTCCCGGGACCCAAACCTACGAGCAGTACTTC. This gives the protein CASSPGTQTYEQYF.

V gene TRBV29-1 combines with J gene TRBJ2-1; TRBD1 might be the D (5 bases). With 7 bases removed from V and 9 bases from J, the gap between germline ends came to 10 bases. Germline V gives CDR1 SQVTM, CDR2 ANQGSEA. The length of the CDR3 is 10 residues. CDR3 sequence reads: CSASQGEQFF. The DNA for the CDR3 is TGCAGCGCCAGCCAGGGTGAGCAGTTCTTC.

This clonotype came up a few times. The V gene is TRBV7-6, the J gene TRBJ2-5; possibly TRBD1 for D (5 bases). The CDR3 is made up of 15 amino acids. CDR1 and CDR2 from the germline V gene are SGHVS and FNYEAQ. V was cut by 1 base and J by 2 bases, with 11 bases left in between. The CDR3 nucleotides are TGTGCCAGCAGCTTAGAGGGGTGGTCGCAAGAGACCCAGTACTTC. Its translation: CASSLEGWSQETQYF. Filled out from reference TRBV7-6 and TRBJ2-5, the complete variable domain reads GAGVSQSPRYKVTKRGQDVALRCDPISGHVSLYWYRQALGQGPEFLTYFNYEAQQDKSGLPNDRFSAERPEGSISTLTIQRTEQRDSAMYRCASSLEGWSQETQYFGPGTRLLVL.

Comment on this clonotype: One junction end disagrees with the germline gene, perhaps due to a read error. The CDR3 sequence: CACSRLLAGAGTDTQYF. DNA of the CDR3: TGTGCCTGCAGTCGTCTCTTAGCGGGGGCAGGGACAGATACGCAGTATTTT. J is TRBJ2-3 and V is TRBV12-3 or TRBV12-4, with 9 bases that match TRBD2. This CDR3 contains 17 residues.